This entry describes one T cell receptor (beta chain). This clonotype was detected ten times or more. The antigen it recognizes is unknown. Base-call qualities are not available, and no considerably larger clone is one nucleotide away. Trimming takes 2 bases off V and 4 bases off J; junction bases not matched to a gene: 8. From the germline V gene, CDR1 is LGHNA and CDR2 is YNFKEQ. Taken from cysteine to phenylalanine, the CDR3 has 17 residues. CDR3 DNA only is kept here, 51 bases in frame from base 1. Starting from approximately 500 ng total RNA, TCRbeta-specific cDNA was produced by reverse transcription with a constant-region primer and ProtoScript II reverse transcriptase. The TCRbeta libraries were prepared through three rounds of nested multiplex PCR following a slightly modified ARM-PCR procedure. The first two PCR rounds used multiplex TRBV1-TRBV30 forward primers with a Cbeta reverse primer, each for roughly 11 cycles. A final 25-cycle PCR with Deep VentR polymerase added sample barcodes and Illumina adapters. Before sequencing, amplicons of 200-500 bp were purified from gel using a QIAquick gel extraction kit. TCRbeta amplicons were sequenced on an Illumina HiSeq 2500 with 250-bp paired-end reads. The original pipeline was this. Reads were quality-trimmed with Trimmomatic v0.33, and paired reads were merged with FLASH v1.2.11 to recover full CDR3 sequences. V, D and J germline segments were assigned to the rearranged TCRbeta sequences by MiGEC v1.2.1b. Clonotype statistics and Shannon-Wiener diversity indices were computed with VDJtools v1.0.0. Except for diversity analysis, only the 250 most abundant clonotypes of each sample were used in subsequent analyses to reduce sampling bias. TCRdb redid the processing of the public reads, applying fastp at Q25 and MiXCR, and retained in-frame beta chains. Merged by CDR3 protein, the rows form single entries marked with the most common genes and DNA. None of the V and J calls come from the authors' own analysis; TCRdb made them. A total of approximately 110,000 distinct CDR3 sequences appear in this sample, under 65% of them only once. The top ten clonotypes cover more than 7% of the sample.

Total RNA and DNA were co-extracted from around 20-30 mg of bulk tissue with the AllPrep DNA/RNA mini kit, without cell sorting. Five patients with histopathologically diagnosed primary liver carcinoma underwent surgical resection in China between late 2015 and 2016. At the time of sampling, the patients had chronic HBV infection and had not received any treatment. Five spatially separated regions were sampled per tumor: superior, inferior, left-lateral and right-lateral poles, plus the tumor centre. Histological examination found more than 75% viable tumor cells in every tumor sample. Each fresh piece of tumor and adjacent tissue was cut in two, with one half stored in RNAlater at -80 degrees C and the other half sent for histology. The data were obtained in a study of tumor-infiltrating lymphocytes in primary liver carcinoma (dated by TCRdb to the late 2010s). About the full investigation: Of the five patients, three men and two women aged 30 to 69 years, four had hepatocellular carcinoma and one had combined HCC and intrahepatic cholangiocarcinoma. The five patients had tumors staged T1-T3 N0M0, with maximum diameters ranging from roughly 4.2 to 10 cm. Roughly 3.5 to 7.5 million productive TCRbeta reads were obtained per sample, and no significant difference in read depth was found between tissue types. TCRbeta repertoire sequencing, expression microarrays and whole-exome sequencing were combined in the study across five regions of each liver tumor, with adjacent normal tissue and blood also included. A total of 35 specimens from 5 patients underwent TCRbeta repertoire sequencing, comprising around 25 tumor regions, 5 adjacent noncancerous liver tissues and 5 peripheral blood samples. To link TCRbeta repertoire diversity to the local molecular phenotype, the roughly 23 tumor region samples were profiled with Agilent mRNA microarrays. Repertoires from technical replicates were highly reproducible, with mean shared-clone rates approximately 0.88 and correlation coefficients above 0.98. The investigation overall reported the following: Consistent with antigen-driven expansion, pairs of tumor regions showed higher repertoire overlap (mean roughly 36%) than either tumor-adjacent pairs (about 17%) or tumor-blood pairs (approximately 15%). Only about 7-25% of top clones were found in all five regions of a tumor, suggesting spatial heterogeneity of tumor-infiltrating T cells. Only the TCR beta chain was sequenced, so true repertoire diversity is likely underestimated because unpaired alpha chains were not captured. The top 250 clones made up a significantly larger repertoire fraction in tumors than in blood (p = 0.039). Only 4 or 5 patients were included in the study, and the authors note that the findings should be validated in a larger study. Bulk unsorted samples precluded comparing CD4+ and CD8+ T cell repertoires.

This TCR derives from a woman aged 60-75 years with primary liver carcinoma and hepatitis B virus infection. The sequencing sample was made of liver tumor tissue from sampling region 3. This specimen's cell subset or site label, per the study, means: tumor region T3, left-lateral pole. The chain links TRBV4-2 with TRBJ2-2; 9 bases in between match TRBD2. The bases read TGTGCCAGCAGCCAACAACCGGGCGGGAGGGGCACCGGGGAGCTGTTTTTT. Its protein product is CASSQQPGGRGTGELFF.